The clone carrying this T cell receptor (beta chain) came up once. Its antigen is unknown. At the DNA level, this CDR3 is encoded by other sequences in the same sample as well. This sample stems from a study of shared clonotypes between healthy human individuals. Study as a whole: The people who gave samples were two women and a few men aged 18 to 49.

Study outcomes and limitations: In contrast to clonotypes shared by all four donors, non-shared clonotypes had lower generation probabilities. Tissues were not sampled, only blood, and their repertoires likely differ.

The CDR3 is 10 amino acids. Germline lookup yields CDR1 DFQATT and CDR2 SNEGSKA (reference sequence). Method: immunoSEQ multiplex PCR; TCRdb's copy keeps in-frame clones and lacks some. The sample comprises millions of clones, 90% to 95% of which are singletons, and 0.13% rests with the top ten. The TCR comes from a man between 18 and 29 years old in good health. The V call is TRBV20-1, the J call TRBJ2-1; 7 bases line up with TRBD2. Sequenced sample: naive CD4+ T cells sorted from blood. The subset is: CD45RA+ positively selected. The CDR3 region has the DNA TGCAGCGCCGGGGGGAATGAGCAGTTCTTC. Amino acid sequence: CSAGGNEQFF.